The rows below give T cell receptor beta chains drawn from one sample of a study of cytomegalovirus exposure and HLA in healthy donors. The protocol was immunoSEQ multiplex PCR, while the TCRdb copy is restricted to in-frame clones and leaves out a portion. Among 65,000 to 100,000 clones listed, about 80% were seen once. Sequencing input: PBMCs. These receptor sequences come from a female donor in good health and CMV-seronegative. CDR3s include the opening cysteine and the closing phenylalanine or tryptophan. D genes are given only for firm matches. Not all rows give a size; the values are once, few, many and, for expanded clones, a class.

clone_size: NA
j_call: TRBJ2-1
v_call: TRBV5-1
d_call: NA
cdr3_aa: CASSLGLATYNEQFF
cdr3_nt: TGCGCCAGCAGCTTGGGTCTAGCGACCTACAATGAGCAGTTCTTC

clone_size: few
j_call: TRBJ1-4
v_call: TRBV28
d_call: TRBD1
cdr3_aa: CASSPGQGSEKLFF
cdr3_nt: TGTGCCAGCAGCCCCGGACAGGGTAGTGAAAAACTGTTTTTT

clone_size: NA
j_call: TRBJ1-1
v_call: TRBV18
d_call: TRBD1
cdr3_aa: CASSYRGTEAFF
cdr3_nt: TGTGCCAGCTCATACAGGGGTACTGAAGCTTTCTTT

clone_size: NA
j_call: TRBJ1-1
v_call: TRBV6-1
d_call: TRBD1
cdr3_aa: CASSATGTNTEAFF
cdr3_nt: TGTGCCAGCAGTGCGACAGGGACAAACACTGAAGCTTTCTTT

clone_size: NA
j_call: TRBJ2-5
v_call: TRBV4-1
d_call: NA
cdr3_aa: CASSQLNPSLVGETQYF
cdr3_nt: TGCGCCAGCAGCCAACTAAACCCAAGTCTCGTCGGGGAGACCCAGTACTTC

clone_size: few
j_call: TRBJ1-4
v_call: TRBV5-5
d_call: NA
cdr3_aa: CASSVSSLTNEKLFF
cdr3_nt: TGTGCCAGCAGCGTGTCCTCCTTAACTAATGAAAAACTGTTTTTT

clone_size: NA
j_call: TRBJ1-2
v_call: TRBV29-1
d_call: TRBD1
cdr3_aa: CSVTGQTYGYTF
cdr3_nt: TGCAGCGTGACGGGACAGACCTATGGCTACACCTTC

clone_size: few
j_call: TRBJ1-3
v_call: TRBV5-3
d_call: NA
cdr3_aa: CARSVGTIRNTIYF
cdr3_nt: TGTGCCAGAAGCGTTGGGACAATCCGAAACACCATATATTTT

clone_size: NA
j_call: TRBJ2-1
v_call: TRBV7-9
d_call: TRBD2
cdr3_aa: CASSFLAGVSHDEQFF
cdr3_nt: TGTGCCAGCAGCTTCTTAGCGGGGGTTAGCCACGATGAGCAGTTCTTC

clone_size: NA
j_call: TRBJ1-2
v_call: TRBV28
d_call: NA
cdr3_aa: CAIAGWGHSFLF
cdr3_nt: TGTGCCATCGCGGGTTGGGGACATTCCTTTCTCTTC

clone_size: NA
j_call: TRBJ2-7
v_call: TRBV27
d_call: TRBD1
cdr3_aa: CASSPITGTGSYEQYF
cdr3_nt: TGTGCCAGCAGTCCAATCACCGGGACAGGCTCCTACGAGCAGTACTTC

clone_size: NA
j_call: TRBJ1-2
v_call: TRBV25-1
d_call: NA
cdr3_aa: CASSPREAFYGYTF
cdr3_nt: TGTGCCAGCAGTCCCAGGGAGGCCTTCTATGGCTACACCTTC

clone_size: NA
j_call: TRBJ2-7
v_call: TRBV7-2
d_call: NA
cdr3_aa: CASSFDRTNYEQYF
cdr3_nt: TGTGCCAGCAGCTTTGACAGGACAAACTACGAGCAGTACTTC

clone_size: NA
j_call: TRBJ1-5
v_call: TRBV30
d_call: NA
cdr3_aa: CAWSGGGSNQPQHF
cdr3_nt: TGTGCCTGGAGCGGCGGCGGAAGCAATCAGCCCCAGCATTTT

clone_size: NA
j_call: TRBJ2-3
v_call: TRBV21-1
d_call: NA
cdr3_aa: CASSKGGLVVTQYF
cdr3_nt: TGTGCCAGCAGCAAAGGCGGACTAGTGGTTACGCAGTATTTT

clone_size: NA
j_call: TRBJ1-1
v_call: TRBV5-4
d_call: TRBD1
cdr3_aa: CASSSRTGGTEAFF
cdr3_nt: TGTGCCAGCAGCTCGAGGACAGGGGGCACTGAAGCTTTCTTT

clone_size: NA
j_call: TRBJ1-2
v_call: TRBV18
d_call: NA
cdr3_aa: CASSPLAGRANGYTF
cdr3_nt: TGTGCCAGCTCACCACTGGCAGGCAGGGCAAATGGCTACACCTTC

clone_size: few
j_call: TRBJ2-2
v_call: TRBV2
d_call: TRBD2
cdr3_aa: CASRAPWLAGGDTGELFF
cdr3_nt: TGTGCCAGCAGGGCCCCGTGGCTAGCGGGAGGGGACACCGGGGAGCTGTTTTTT

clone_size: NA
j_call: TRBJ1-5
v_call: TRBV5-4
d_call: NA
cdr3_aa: CASSSGDRNQPQHF
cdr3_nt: TGTGCCAGCAGTTCAGGGGATCGGAATCAGCCCCAGCATTTT

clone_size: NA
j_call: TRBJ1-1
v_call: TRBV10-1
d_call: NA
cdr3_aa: CASGGGSTEAFF
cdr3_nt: TGCGCCAGCGGGGGAGGGTCCACTGAAGCTTTCTTT

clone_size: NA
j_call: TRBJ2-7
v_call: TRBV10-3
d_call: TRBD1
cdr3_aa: CATAGQGYEQYF
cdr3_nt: TGTGCCACCGCAGGACAGGGCTACGAGCAGTACTTC

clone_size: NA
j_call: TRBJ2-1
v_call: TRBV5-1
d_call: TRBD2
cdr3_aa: CASSSSGGYNEQFF
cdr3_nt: TGCGCCAGCAGCTCTAGCGGGGGGTACAATGAGCAGTTCTTC

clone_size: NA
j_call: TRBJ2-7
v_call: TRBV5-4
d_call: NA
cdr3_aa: CASTSGPGVLDEQYF
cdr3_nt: TGTGCCAGCACCTCCGGCCCCGGGGTGCTCGACGAGCAGTACTTC

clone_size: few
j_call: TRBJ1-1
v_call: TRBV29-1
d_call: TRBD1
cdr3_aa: CSVRQGNTEAFF
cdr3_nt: TGCAGCGTGAGACAGGGGAACACTGAAGCTTTCTTT

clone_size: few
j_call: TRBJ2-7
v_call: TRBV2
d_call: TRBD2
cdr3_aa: CAGERERDYEQYF
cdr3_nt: TGTGCCGGGGAGCGGGAGAGAGACTACGAGCAGTACTTC

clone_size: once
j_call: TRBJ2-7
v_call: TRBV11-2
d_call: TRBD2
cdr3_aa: CASSLGGTSGSTEQYF
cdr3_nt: TGTGCCAGCAGCTTAGGGGGGACTAGCGGGAGCACCGAGCAGTACTTC

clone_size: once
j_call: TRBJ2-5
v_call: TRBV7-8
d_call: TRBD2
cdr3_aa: CASSPPGLAKETQYF
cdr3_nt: TGTGCCAGCAGCCCACCGGGACTAGCGAAAGAGACCCAGTACTTC

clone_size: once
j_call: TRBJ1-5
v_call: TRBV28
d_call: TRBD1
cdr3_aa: CASSAPTGGDQPQHF
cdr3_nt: TGTGCCAGCAGTGCCCCGACAGGGGGCGATCAGCCCCAGCATTTT

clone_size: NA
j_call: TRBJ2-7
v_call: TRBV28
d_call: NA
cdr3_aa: CASSLGTETYEQYF
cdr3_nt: TGTGCCAGCAGTTTAGGCACAGAAACCTACGAGCAGTACTTC

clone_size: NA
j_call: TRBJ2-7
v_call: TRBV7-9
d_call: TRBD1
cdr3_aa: CASSPRDSSYEQYF
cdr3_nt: TGTGCCAGCAGCCCCCGGGACAGTTCCTACGAGCAGTACTTC

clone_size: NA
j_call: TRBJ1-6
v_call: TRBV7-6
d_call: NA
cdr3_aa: CASSPSPYNSPLHF
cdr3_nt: TGTGCCAGCAGCCCGAGCCCCTATAATTCACCCCTCCACTTT

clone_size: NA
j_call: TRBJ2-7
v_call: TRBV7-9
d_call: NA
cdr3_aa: CASRPEGVHEQYF
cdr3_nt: TGTGCCAGCAGGCCCGAGGGGGTCCACGAGCAGTACTTC

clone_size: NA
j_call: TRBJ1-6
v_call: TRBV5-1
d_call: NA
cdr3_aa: CASSLDSANSPLHF
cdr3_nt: TGCGCCAGCAGCTTGGACTCTGCTAATTCACCCCTCCACTTT

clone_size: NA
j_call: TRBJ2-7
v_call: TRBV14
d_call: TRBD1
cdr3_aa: CASSHLGQGYEQYF
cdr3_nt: TGTGCCAGCAGCCACCTGGGACAGGGGTACGAGCAGTACTTC

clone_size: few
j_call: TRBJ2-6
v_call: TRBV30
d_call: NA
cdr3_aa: CSTGLGGANVLTF
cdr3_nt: TGTAGCACAGGGTTAGGTGGGGCCAACGTCCTGACTTTC

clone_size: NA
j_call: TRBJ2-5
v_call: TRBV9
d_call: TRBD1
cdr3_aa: CASSAGQGRLETQYF
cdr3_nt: TGTGCCAGCAGCGCCGGACAGGGTCGTTTGGAGACCCAGTACTTC

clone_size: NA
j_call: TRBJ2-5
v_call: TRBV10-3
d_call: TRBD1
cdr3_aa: CAISDDRGGETQYF
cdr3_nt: TGTGCCATCAGTGACGACAGGGGTGGGGAGACCCAGTACTTC

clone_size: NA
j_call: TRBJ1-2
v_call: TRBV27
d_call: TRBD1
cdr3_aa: CASSLRGPWLDYGYTF
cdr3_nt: TGTGCCAGCAGTTTAAGGGGGCCCTGGTTGGACTATGGCTACACCTTC

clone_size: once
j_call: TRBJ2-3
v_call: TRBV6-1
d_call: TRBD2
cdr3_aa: CASSEASGGILFPDTQYF
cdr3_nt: TGTGCCAGCAGTGAAGCAAGCGGGGGGATTCTCTTCCCAGATACGCAGTATTTT

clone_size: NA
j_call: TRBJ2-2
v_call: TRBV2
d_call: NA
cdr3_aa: CASSGGVTANTGELFF
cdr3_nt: TGTGCCAGCAGTGGGGGGGTTACAGCGAACACCGGGGAGCTGTTTTTT

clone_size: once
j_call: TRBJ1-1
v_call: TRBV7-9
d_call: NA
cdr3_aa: CASSLGGGEEAFF
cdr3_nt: TGTGCCAGCAGCTTAGGTGGTGGGGAGGAAGCTTTCTTT

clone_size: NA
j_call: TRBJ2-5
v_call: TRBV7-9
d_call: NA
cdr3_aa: CASSLRPSRAPQETQYF
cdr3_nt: TGTGCCAGCAGCCTAAGGCCTAGCCGAGCGCCCCAAGAGACCCAGTACTTC

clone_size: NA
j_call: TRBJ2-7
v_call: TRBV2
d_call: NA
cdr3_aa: CASTRDFTYEQYF
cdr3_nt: TGTGCCAGCACCCGGGATTTCACCTACGAGCAGTACTTC

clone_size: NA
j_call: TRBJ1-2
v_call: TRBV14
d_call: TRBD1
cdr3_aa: CASSPRQGSYGYTF
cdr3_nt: TGTGCCAGCAGCCCGCGACAGGGGAGCTATGGCTACACCTTC

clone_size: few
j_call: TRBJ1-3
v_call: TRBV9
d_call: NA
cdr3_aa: CASSVGTTGNTIYF
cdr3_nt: TGTGCCAGCAGCGTAGGCACTACTGGAAACACCATATATTTT

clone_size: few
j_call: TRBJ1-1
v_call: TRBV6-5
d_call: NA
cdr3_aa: CASSRDIARQAFF
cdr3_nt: TGTGCCAGCAGTCGGGACATCGCACGACAAGCTTTCTTT

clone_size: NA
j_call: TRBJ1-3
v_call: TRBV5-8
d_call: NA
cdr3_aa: CASSLVGGGNTIYF
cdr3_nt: TGTGCCAGCAGCTTGGTCGGAGGAGGAAACACCATATATTTT

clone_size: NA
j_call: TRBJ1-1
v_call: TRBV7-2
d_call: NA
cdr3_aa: CASSGRGITEAFF
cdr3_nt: TGTGCCAGCAGCGGGCGGGGTATCACTGAAGCTTTCTTT

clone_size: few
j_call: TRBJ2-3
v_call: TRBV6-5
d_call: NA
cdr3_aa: CASSPAGPDTQYF
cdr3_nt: TGTGCCAGCAGCCCCGCGGGGCCGGATACGCAGTATTTT

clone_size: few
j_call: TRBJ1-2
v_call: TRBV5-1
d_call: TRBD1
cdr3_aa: CASSAGQTVNGYTF
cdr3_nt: TGCGCCAGCAGCGCGGGACAGACTGTCAATGGCTACACCTTC

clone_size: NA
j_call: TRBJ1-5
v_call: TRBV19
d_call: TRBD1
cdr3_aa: CASRAGQGLVNQPQHF
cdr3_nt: TGTGCCAGTAGGGCGGGACAGGGCCTAGTTAATCAGCCCCAGCATTTT

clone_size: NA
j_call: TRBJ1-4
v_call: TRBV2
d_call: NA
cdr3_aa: CASRIQGMGEKLFF
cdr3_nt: TGTGCCAGCAGGATACAGGGCATGGGTGAAAAACTGTTTTTT

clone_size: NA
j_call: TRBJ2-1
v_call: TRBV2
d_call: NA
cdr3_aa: CASSPYSSPGYNEQFF
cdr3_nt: TGTGCCAGCAGTCCCTACTCCTCCCCAGGGTACAATGAGCAGTTCTTC